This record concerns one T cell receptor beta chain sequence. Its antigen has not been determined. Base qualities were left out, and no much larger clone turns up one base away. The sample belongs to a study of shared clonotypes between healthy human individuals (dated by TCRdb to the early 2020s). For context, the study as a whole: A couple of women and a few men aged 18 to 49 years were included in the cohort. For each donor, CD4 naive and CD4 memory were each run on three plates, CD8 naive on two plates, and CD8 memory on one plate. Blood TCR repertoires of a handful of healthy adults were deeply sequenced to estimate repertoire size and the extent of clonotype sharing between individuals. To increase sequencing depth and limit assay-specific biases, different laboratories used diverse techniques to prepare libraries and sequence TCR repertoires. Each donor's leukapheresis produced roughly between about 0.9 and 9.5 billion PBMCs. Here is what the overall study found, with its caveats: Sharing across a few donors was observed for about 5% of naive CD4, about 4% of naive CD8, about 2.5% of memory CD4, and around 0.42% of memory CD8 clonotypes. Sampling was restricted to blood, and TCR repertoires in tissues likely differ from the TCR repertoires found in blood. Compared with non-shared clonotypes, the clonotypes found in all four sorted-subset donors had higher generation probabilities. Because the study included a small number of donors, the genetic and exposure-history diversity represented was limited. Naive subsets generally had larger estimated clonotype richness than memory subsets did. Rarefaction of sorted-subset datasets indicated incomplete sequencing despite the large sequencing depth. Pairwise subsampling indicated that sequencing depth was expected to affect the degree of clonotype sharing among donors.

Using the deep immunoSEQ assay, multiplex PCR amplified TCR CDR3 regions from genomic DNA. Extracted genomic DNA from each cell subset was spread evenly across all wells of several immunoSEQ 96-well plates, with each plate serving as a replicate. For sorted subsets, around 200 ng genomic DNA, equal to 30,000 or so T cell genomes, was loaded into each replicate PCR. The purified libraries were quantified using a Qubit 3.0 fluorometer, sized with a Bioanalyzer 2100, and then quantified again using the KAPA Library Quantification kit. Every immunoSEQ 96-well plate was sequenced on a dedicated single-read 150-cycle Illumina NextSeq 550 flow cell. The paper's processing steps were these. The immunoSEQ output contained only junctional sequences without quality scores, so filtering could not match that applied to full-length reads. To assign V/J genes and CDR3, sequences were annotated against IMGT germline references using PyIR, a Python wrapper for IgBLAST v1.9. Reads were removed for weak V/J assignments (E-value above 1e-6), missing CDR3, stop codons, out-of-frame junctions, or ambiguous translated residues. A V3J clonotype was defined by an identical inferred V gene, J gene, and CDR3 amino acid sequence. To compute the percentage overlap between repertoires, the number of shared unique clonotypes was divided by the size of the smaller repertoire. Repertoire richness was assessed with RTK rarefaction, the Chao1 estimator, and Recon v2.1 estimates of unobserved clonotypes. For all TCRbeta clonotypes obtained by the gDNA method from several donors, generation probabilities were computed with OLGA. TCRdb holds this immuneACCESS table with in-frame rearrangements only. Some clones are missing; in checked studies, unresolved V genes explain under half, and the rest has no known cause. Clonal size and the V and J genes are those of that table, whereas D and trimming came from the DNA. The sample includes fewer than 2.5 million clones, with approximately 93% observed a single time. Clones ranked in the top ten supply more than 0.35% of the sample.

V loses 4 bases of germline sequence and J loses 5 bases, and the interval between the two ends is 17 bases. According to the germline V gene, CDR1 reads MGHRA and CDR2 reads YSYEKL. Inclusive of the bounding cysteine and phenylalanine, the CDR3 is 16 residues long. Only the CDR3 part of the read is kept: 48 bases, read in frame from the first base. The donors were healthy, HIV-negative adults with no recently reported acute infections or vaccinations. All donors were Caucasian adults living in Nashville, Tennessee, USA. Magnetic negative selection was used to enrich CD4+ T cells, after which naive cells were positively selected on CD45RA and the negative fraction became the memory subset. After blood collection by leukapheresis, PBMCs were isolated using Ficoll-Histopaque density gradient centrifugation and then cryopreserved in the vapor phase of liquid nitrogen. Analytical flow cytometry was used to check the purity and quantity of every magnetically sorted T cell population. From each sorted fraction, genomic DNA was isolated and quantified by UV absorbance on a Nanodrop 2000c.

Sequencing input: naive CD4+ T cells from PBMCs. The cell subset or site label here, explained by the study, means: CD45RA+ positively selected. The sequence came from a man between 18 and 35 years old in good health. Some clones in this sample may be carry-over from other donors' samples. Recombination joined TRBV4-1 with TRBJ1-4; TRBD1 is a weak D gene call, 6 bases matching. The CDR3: CASSRWWDNWNEKLFF. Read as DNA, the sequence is TGCGCCAGCAGCCGATGGTGGGACAACTGGAATGAAAAACTGTTTTTT.